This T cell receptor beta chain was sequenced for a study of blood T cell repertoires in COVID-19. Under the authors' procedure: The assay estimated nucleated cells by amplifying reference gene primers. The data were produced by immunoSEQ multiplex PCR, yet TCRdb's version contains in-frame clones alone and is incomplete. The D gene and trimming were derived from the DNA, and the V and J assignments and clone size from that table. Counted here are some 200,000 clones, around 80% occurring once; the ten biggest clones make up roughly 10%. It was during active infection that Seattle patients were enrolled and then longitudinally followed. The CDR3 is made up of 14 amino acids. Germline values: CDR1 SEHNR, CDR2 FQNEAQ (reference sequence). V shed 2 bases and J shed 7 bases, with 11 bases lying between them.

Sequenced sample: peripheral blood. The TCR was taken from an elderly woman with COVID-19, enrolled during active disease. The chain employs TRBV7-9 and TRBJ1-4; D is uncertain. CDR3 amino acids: CASSLREGGEKLFF. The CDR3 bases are TGTGCCAGCAGCTTACGAGAGGGAGGTGAAAAACTGTTTTTT.